One sample yielded the 23 T cell receptor beta chains listed below, sequenced in a study of blood T cells in healthy people across ages (dated by TCRdb to about 2015). Library prep was done by 5' RACE. Instrument on record: Illumina HiSeq 2500. A second PCR of about 7 to 12 cycles was run with a J-beta primer mix and a sample-barcoded 5' primer. In-frame beta chains were kept once TCRdb had trimmed the public reads at Q25 with fastp and called clones with MiXCR. Merged by CDR3 protein, the rows form single entries marked with the most common genes and DNA. The sample table lists roughly 1.7 million distinct CDR3 sequences, 30% to 35% of them with a count of one. In total, the top ten clones hold approximately 10% of the sample. Sample: blood. The origin of the receptors is a woman in her twenties or thirties in good health.

DNA of the CDR3: TGTGCCAGCAACCTCGTTTTAGCTGGTAACTATGGCTACACCTTC. This encodes CASNLVLAGNYGYTF. The chain has TRBV7-9 and TRBJ1-2, with no clear D. Trimming removed 7 bases from V and 1 base from J, with 16 bases in between. The CDR3 runs to 15 residues. Germline loops: CDR1 SEHNR, CDR2 FQNEAQ (reference sequence).

This clonotype was counted between two and nine times. This rearrangement joins TRBV9 to TRBJ2-7, with a weak D call TRBD2 (5 bases). Germline V gene lookup returns CDR1 SGDLS and CDR2 YYNGEE. The length of the CDR3 is 15 residues. V dropped 5 bases and J dropped 7 bases, with 22 bases sitting between them. The CDR3 DNA sequence: TGTGCCAGCAGTTCGACGGGGAGTAGATCGGGTGAGCAGTACTTC. Its protein is CASSSTGSRSGEQYF.

The genes are TRBV6-1 and TRBJ1-1; possible D gene TRBD1, 5 bases. Trimming shortened V by 5 bases and J by 7 bases, and 14 bases separated the two germline ends. Germline assignment: CDR1 MNHNS and CDR2 SASEGT. CDR3 length: 13 residues. The CDR3 nucleotides read TGTGCCAGCAGTCCCCGGCCGGGACTTGAAGCTTTCTTT. As protein: CASSPRPGLEAFF.

The chain combines TRBV2 with TRBJ2-7; TRBD1 might be the D (6 bases). CDR3 length: 12 residues. The V end lost 6 bases, the J end lost 5 bases, and 11 bases lay between the germline ends. The germline CDR1 and CDR2 sequences are SNHLY and FYNNEI. The CDR3 coding sequence is TGTGCCAGCAGCCGACAGGTAAACGAGCAGTACTTC. It encodes CASSRQVNEQYF.

This clonotype appeared many times. V gene TRBV7-2 combines with J gene TRBJ2-7, with D perhaps being TRBD1 or TRBD2 (5 bases each). Germline-derived CDR1 and CDR2 are SGHTA and FQGNSA. V gave up 2 bases and J gave up 6 bases, with 11 bases separating them. This CDR3 is 13 amino acids long. The CDR3 bases are TGTGCCAGCAGCTTAAGCCGAGGGACCGAGCAGTACTTC. Amino acid sequence: CASSLSRGTEQYF.

This sequence joins TRBV7-2 and TRBJ2-7, with D perhaps being TRBD1 or TRBD2 (5 bases each). V lost 4 bases and J lost 7, with 23 bases in between. There are 16 residues in the CDR3. The germline V gene encodes CDR1 SGHTA and CDR2 FQGNSA. The CDR3 DNA follows: TGTGCCAGCAGCTCTGGGGCGCTAGCCGGACGATGGGAGCAGTACTTC. Its translation is CASSSGALAGRWEQYF.

The rearrangement joins TRBV18 to TRBJ1-5; D gene unclear. From germline, CDR1 is KGHSH and CDR2 LQKENI. The ends were cut back, 5 bases at V and 6 bases at J, with 11 bases in the middle. The CDR3 runs 13 residues. As DNA, the CDR3 is TGTGCCAGCTCATCGGAGAGGGTTCAGCCCCAGCATTTT. It translates to CASSSERVQPQHF.

The rearrangement joins TRBV21-1 to TRBJ2-7; the table calls TRBD1, which could not be checked here. TRBV21-1 is a documented pseudogene. The CDR3 totals 17 residues. CDR3 loop: CASNYLERAGDRNEQYF. The CDR3, as DNA: TGTGCCAGCAACTACCTCGAGCGGGCAGGGGACAGGAATGAGCAGTACTTC.

This rearrangement joins TRBV7-9 to TRBJ1-1, with D unclear. Trimming removed 1 base from V and 11 bases from J, with 17 bases in between. Germline-derived CDR1 and CDR2 are SEHNR and FQNEAQ (reference sequence). The CDR3 runs to 14 residues. The CDR3: CASSLERKEGEAFF. The CDR3 coding sequence is TGTGCCAGCAGCTTAGAAAGGAAGGAGGGAGAGGCTTTCTTT.

This clonotype was seen ten or more times. The chain is built from TRBV4-2 and TRBJ2-7; D is ambiguous. The germline CDR1 and CDR2 sequences are LGHNA and YNFKEQ. The CDR3 is 16 residues long. V lost 1 base, J lost 3 bases, and 16 bases lay in between. The CDR3 loop reads CASSQVDGQENYEQYF. The CDR3 DNA is TGTGCCAGCAGCCAAGTGGACGGTCAAGAGAACTACGAGCAGTACTTC.

The chain has TRBV4-1 and TRBJ2-7; D tentatively reads TRBD1 or TRBD2 (6 bases each). The CDR3 is 14 residues long. The germline V gene has CDR1 MGHRA and CDR2 YSYEKL. Trimming removed 1 base from V and 7 bases from J, with 14 bases in between. The CDR3 protein is CASSQVGRGHEQYF. In DNA, the CDR3 is TGCGCCAGCAGCCAAGTGGGACGGGGGCATGAGCAGTACTTC.

This clonotype appeared a few times. The chain uses TRBV5-1 and TRBJ2-1, with TRBD2 identical over 7 bases. In germline, CDR1 is SGHRS, CDR2 YFSETQ. The CDR3 runs to 17 residues. The trim removed 0 bases at V and 0 bases at J, leaving 6 bases unmatched. The CDR3 is CASSLGLAVSSYNEQFF. The CDR3 coding sequence is TGCGCCAGCAGCTTGGGTCTAGCGGTGAGCTCCTACAATGAGCAGTTCTTC.

This clonotype has only a few counts. The chain couples TRBV20-1 to TRBJ2-5; TRBD2 matches 8 bases. Germline assignment: CDR1 DFQATT and CDR2 SNEGSKA (reference sequence). CDR3 size: 15 residues. V lost 3 bases and J lost 6; bases outside the gene matches: 12. CDR3 region: CSASGFSVAGKTQYF. Here the CDR3 DNA reads TGCAGTGCTAGTGGGTTTTCGGTAGCGGGGAAGACCCAGTACTTC.

This clonotype was recorded once. The chain is built from TRBV4-1 and TRBJ1-1, with D maybe TRBD1 (5 bases). V was pared by 0 bases and J by 4 bases, with 12 bases between. CDR1 and CDR2 (germline): MGHRA, YSYEKL. The CDR3 is made up of 15 amino acids. DNA for the CDR3: TGCGCCAGCAGCCAAGATCGGGGGGTGAGCACTGAAGCTTTCTTT. The encoded protein is CASSQDRGVSTEAFF.

A remark on this clonotype: This clone may be a read error of a much larger clone one base away. The DNA of the CDR3 is TGTGCCAGCAGTTCAGTCAGGACAGGCTATTCCAATGGCTACACCTTC. Protein: CASSSVRTGYSNGYTF. The chain uses TRBV7-2 and TRBJ1-2, with 7 nucleotides matching TRBD1. Germline-derived CDR1 and CDR2 are SGHTA and FQGNSA. V shed 6 bases and J 6 bases; nucleotides not matched to a gene: 16. The CDR3 has 16 amino acids.

CDR3 amino acids: CASSSDIYSNQPQHF. The DNA for the CDR3 is TGTGCCAGCAGCTCTGACATCTATAGCAATCAGCCCCAGCATTTT. The V call is TRBV7-9, the J call TRBJ1-5; D gene unclear. This CDR3 spans 15 amino acids. V lost 4 bases, J lost 0 bases, and 10 bases lay in between. CDR1 SEHNR and CDR2 FQNEAQ come from the germline V gene (reference sequence).

The chain recombines TRBV20-1 with TRBJ2-7; TRBD2 matches 7 bases. V gave up 5 bases and J gave up 2 bases; unmatched junction bases: 18. This CDR3 comprises 17 residues. Germline V gives CDR1 DFQATT, CDR2 SNEGSKA (reference sequence). The CDR3 DNA sequence: TGCAGTGCTCCGAGGGCGCCTAGCGGTCAGAGGGCCTACGAGCAGTACTTC. Translating gives CSAPRAPSGQRAYEQYF.

This clonotype has a handful of counts. The rearrangement uses TRBV11-2 and TRBJ2-5; D is possibly TRBD1 or TRBD2 (6 bases each). Germline loops: CDR1 SGHAT, CDR2 FQNNGV. The CDR3 has 12 amino acids. V was clipped by 5 bases and J by 12 bases, with 16 bases between them. The CDR3 nucleotides read TGTGCCAGCAGCCAAACGGGGGCAGGGAAGTACTTC. This encodes CASSQTGAGKYF. The full variable domain, completed using reference TRBV11-2 and TRBJ2-5, is EAGVAQSPRYKIIEKRQSVAFWCNPISGHATLYWYQQILGQGPKLLIQFQNNGVVDDSQLPKDRFSAERLKGVDSTLKIQPAKLEDSAVYLCASSQTGAGKYFGPGTRLLVL.

This chain links TRBV4-1 with TRBJ1-5; unclear D gene. Per germline, CDR1 MGHRA and CDR2 YSYEKL. Trimming removed 1 base from V and 2 bases from J, with 12 bases in between. CDR3 length equals 16 residues. CDR3 loop: CASSQGPGRGNQPQHF. CDR3 bases: TGCGCCAGCAGCCAAGGCCCCGGACGGGGCAATCAGCCCCAGCATTTT.

The rearrangement links TRBV20-1 to TRBJ2-1; TRBD2 matches at 10 bases. The CDR3 contains 14 residues. J gave up 4 bases and V 6 bases, and 6 bases lay outside the gene matches. CDR1 is DFQATT, CDR2 SNEGSKA, per germline (reference sequence). The CDR3 DNA reads as TGCAGTGCCCGGGGACTAGCGCTATACAATGAGCAGTTCTTC. This codes for CSARGLALYNEQFF.

J is TRBJ1-2 and V is TRBV20-1, with 10 bases identical to TRBD1. The germline V gene has CDR1 DFQATT and CDR2 SNEGSKA (reference sequence). Trimming at V came to 3 bases and at J to 2 bases, leaving 6 bases not matched to a gene. The CDR3 totals 15 residues. Written as DNA, the CDR3 is TGCAGTGCTAGCTTGACAGGGGGCCCGAACTATGGCTACACCTTC. Translated: CSASLTGGPNYGYTF.

This clonotype was seen at least ten times. The V call is TRBV7-9, the J call TRBJ2-7; 8 nucleotides line up with TRBD1. The trim removed 1 base at V and 5 bases at J, leaving 4 bases unmatched. This CDR3 region has 14 residues. Per germline, CDR1 SEHNR and CDR2 FQNEAQ (reference sequence). This CDR3 reads CASSLGATGDEQYF. CDR3 sequence (DNA): TGTGCCAGCAGCTTAGGTGCGACAGGGGACGAGCAGTACTTC. Variable domain in full (rest from reference TRBV7-9 and TRBJ2-7): DTGVSQNPRHKITKRGQNVTFRCDPISEHNRLYWYRQTLGQGPEFLTYFQNEAQLEKSRLLSDRFSAERPKGSFSTLEIQRTEQGDSAMYLCASSLGATGDEQYFGPGTRLTVT.

The chain couples TRBV6-1 to TRBJ2-1; D is unclear. Trimming took off 8 bases at V and 6 bases at J, with 17 bases between the two ends. This CDR3 comprises 14 residues. Germline values: CDR1 MNHNS, CDR2 SASEGT. Written as DNA, the CDR3 is TGTGCCAGCTGCTGCGGAGAGTTGAGCAATGAGCAGTTCTTC. Amino acids: CASCCGELSNEQFF.